This note documents a single TCR beta chain sequence. Its target is unknown. The data stem from a study of blood T cells in healthy people across ages. Study-level background: Template switching retrieved approximately one barcoded beta molecule for each two T cells. Regarding the study as a whole: Naive T cell percentage by flow cytometry tracked strongly with beta diversity. Higher diversity, along with more naive CD4+ cells, distinguished long-lived donors from aged donors.

V lost 0 bases and J lost 3, with 11 bases in between. Germline loops: CDR1 MNHEY, CDR2 SMNVEV (reference sequence). The length of the CDR3 is 15 residues. Combining a sample-barcoded 5' primer with a J-beta primer mix, a second PCR ran for 7 to 11 cycles. TCRdb processed the 5' RACE reads anew with MiXCR; each CDR3 protein has one entry. The profile covers 1.5 million to 2 million distinct CDR3 sequences, with about 35% appearing a single time and around 11% taken by the ten largest. The sequencing sample was made of blood. The chain links TRBV27 to TRBJ1-2; no clear D gene. This receptor was taken from a young woman in good health. CDR3: CASSLSRQADYGYTF. CDR3 DNA sequence: TGTGCCAGCAGTTTATCGAGGCAGGCGGACTATGGCTACACCTTC.